These 15 T cell receptor beta chains were all obtained from the same sample, sequenced in a study of blood T cell repertoires in COVID-19. Profiled with immunoSEQ multiplex PCR; TCRdb holds only in-frame clones, not every one. Of about 170,000 clones detected, approximately 84% appear once; the ten largest clones hold 7.5% to 8%. Sequencing used peripheral blood. The receptor source for this set is a man aged 35-49 years who had recovered from COVID-19.

The chain combines TRBV7-9 with TRBJ2-3, with 11 bases lining up with TRBD1. Germline lookup yields CDR1 SEHNR and CDR2 FQNEAQ (reference sequence). This CDR3 has 18 residues. After removal of 6 bases from V and 2 bases from J, the junction contained 13 bases not matched to a gene. DNA of the CDR3: TGTGCCAGCAGAATCGGACAGGGGGCTGGTAAATCCACAGATACGCAGTATTTT. It specifies CASRIGQGAGKSTDTQYF.

This clone was seen more than once but under ten times. The chain links TRBV27 to TRBJ2-7, with TRBD2 matching over 10 bases. The CDR3 has 15 residues. With 5 bases clipped from V and 3 bases from J, the junction kept 7 bases outside the gene matches. Per germline, CDR1 MNHEY and CDR2 SMNVEV (reference sequence). CDR3 nucleotides: TGTGCCAGCAGTAGCCAGCGGGAGGGCCTCTACGAGCAGTACTTC. Its translation: CASSSQREGLYEQYF.

The chain uses TRBV30 and TRBJ2-3, with 9 bases matching TRBD2. Losses at the gene ends were 6 bases for V and 4 bases for J; bases not matched to a gene: 8. The CDR3 sequence is 14 residues long. CDR1 and CDR2 (germline): GTSNPN, SVGIG (reference sequence). The CDR3 loop reads CACSGGGAADTQYF. The CDR3 DNA reads as TGTGCCTGCTCGGGCGGGGGGGCAGCAGATACGCAGTATTTT.

The sample holds one count of this clone. The CDR3 nucleotides read TGTGCCAGCCGGACAGGGGGAGCCGCTACGGGCTACACCTTC. Its translation: CASRTGGAATGYTF. V gene TRBV6-6 combines with J gene TRBJ1-2; 10 nucleotides line up with TRBD1. CDR1 and CDR2 from the germline V gene are MNHNY and SVGAGI (reference sequence). There are 14 residues in the CDR3. Trimming cost V 8 bases and J 8 bases; bases outside gene matches: 11.

This clone was found once. The chain uses TRBV7-9 and TRBJ2-3, with TRBD2 matching over 11 bases. Per the germline V gene, CDR1 is SEHNR and CDR2 is FQNEAQ (reference sequence). V was pared by 2 bases and J by 14 bases, with 6 bases of the junction left unmatched. CDR3 length: 13 residues. CDR3 loop: CASSLLAGGRWYF. CDR3 coding DNA: TGTGCCAGCAGCTTACTAGCGGGGGGCCGCTGGTATTTT.

The chain recombines TRBV10-3 with TRBJ2-7, with D unclear. Germline V gene data show CDR1 as ENHRY and CDR2 as SYGVKD. The CDR3 is 12 amino acids. V was trimmed by 4 bases and J by 5 bases, leaving 9 bases between them. The CDR3 protein is CAISAKAHEQYF. Written as DNA, the CDR3 is TGTGCCATCAGTGCCAAAGCCCACGAGCAGTACTTC.

The chain is built from TRBV10-3 and TRBJ2-1; 7 bases are shared with TRBD1. CDR1 is ENHRY, CDR2 SYGVKD, per germline. Trimming took 6 bases from V and 5 from J; bases not matched to a gene: 7. The CDR3 consists of 14 residues. The CDR3 loop is CAIRHGTANNEQFF. The CDR3 nucleotides read TGTGCCATCAGGCACGGGACAGCCAACAATGAGCAGTTCTTC.

The chain uses TRBV11-2 and TRBJ2-5, with a tentative D call TRBD1 (7 bases). In germline, CDR1 is SGHAT, CDR2 FQNNGV. CDR3 size: 16 residues. V lost 5 bases and J lost 5, with 21 bases in between. The CDR3 loop reads CASSLPRRGLVETQYF. As DNA, the CDR3 is TGTGCCAGCAGCCTACCTAGGAGGGGGCTCGTTGAGACCCAGTACTTC.

The rearrangement joins TRBV2 to TRBJ2-5; 8 positions match TRBD1. Germline CDR1 reads SNHLY; CDR2 reads FYNNEI. Trimming removed 6 bases from V and 0 bases from J; junction bases left unmatched: 9. The CDR3 loop spans 16 amino acids. Here the CDR3 reads CASSLGGQGYQETQYF. The CDR3 region has the DNA TGTGCCAGCAGCCTAGGAGGACAGGGATACCAAGAGACCCAGTACTTC.

This chain links TRBV6-2 or TRBV6-3 with TRBJ1-1, with 9 bases identical to TRBD1. V shed 6 bases, J shed 0 bases, and the junction held 5 bases outside the gene matches. Germline V gene lookup returns CDR1 MNHEY and CDR2 SVGEGT. The CDR3 consists of 15 residues. DNA for the CDR3: TGTGCCAGCAGCGGGACAGGGAGGATGAACACTGAAGCTTTCTTT. Protein: CASSGTGRMNTEAFF.

There are many counts of this clone. The same CDR3 can be traced to other DNA sequences in this sample. The V and J genes are TRBV19 and TRBJ1-1, with a tentative D call TRBD1 (5 bases). V was trimmed by 5 bases and J by 1 base, leaving 11 bases between them. The CDR3 totals 14 residues. Germline loops: CDR1 LNHDA, CDR2 SQIVND (reference sequence). CDR3 nucleotides: TGTGCCAGTAGTCCCGGGGGGACGAACACTGAAGCTTTCTTT. This encodes CASSPGGTNTEAFF.

This chain connects TRBV7-3 to TRBJ1-4; D may be TRBD1 (5 bases). The CDR3 consists of 14 residues. The V end lost 5 bases, the J end lost 8 bases, and 15 bases lay between the germline ends. Per the germline V gene, CDR1 is SGHTA and CDR2 is FQGTGA. CDR3 nucleotides: TGTGCCAGCAGCGCAAACGGCGCAGGGGAAAAACTGTTTTTT. It encodes CASSANGAGEKLFF.

The V call is TRBV6-2 or TRBV6-3, the J call TRBJ1-5, with a possible D match to TRBD1 (6 bases). Germline lookup yields CDR1 MNHEY and CDR2 SVGEGT. The CDR3 spans 17 residues. The germline V and J ends were trimmed by 5 bases and 2 bases, with 19 bases remaining between them. In DNA form, the CDR3 reads TGTGCCAGCAGTCAAACCCACAGGGTTCTAGGCAATCAGCCCCAGCATTTT. Translating gives CASSQTHRVLGNQPQHF.

The chain links TRBV2 to TRBJ1-1; 9 nucleotides line up with TRBD1. CDR1 and CDR2 from the germline V gene are SNHLY and FYNNEI. The CDR3 has 15 residues. J gave up 0 bases and V 7 bases, and 6 bases lay outside the gene matches. As DNA, the CDR3 is TGTGCCAGCATTTGGGACAGGGCCATGAACACTGAAGCTTTCTTT. Amino acid sequence: CASIWDRAMNTEAFF.

The chain employs TRBV24-1 and TRBJ2-2; 9 bases are a match to TRBD1. Germline-derived CDR1 and CDR2 are KGHDR and SFDVKD. J gave up 5 bases and V 1 base, and 7 bases lay outside the gene matches. The CDR3 length is 17 residues. DNA for the CDR3: TGTGCCACCAGTGATTTTCTCGGGACAGGGAATACCGGGGAGCTGTTTTTT. Protein sequence: CATSDFLGTGNTGELFF.